The 13 T cell receptor beta chains in this list originate from one sample, sequenced in a study of T-cell memory formation after mild COVID-19. Each CDR3 protein is one row after TCRdb ran MiXCR on the 5' RACE reads. The sample carries roughly 580,000 distinct CDR3 sequences, approximately 19% recorded once. Sequenced sample: PBMCs or a T cell subset sorted from them (not recorded which). These receptors all stem from an adult woman who had mild COVID-19 (a few samples of this study predate the infection). Cell type and time point are not known.

There are a few counts of this clonotype. The chain carries TRBV5-5 and TRBJ2-1; tentatively, D is TRBD1 (6 bases). CDR1 SGHKS and CDR2 YYEKEE come from the germline V gene (reference sequence). Trimming removed 4 bases at V and 3 bases at J, with 14 bases between. The CDR3 length is 15 residues. The CDR3 DNA follows: TGTGCCAGCAGCCCAAGCGGACAGCGCTACAATGAGCAGTTCTTC. This gives the protein CASSPSGQRYNEQFF.

This clonotype was observed at least ten times. The V call is TRBV5-6, the J call TRBJ1-1; no definite D call. With 5 bases removed from V and 2 bases from J, the gap between germline ends came to 7 bases. Germline CDR1 is SGHDT and CDR2 is YYEEEE. The CDR3 length is 12 residues. The CDR3 region has the DNA TGTGCCAGCAGGTCAGGAAACACTGAAGCTTTCTTT. Amino acid sequence: CASRSGNTEAFF.

This rearrangement joins TRBV6-4 to TRBJ1-5, with D unclear. Trimming cost V 4 bases and J 1 base, with 8 bases left between them. The CDR3 spans 14 residues. CDR1 and CDR2 (germline): MRHNA, SNTAGT. Here the CDR3 DNA reads TGTGCCAGCAGTGTCTTCGGAAGCAATCAGCCCCAGCATTTT. The encoded protein is CASSVFGSNQPQHF.

This clonotype showed up just a few times. This chain connects TRBV28 to TRBJ2-5; 10 bases line up with TRBD1. The CDR3 totals 14 residues. Trimming at V came to 8 bases and at J to 2 bases, leaving 5 bases not matched to a gene. Germline V gene sequence: CDR1 MDHEN, CDR2 SYDVKM. This CDR3 reads CASLDRGDQETQYF. The CDR3 DNA sequence: TGTGCCAGCCTGGACAGGGGGGATCAAGAGACCCAGTACTTC.

This clonotype was seen more than once but under ten times. The chain is built from TRBV9 and TRBJ1-1; TRBD1 matches at 12 bases. Germline lookup yields CDR1 SGDLS and CDR2 YYNGEE. The CDR3 has 15 amino acids. Trimming at V came to 3 bases and at J to 5 bases, leaving 5 bases not matched to a gene. The CDR3 DNA reads TGTGCCAGCAGCGCCTCGGGACAGGGGGCTACTGAAGCTTTCTTT. Encoded protein: CASSASGQGATEAFF.

There are a few counts of this clonotype. This chain uses TRBV3-1 with TRBJ1-1; 8 bases align to TRBD1. The CDR3 totals 15 residues. The V segment lost 4 bases and the J segment 4 bases; nucleotides outside the gene matches: 8. Germline V gives CDR1 LGHDT, CDR2 YNNKEL (reference sequence). This CDR3 reads CASSPTGQVGTEAFF. Written as DNA, the CDR3 is TGTGCCAGCAGCCCGACGGGACAGGTGGGCACTGAAGCTTTCTTT.

This clonotype has more than one count but fewer than ten. The chain uses TRBV12-3 or TRBV12-4 and TRBJ1-6; D is unresolved. The CDR3 extends over 14 amino acids. Trimming shortened V by 6 bases and J by 7 bases, and 13 bases separated the two germline ends. CDR3 amino acids: CASSQQGLNSPLHF. CDR3 in DNA: TGTGCCAGCAGCCAGCAAGGCCTGAATTCACCCCTCCACTTT.

The chain couples TRBV4-1 to TRBJ2-7; TRBD1 aligns across 12 bases. Germline V gene sequence: CDR1 MGHRA, CDR2 YSYEKL. V lost 6 bases, J lost 5 bases, and 5 bases stayed unmatched. The CDR3 extends over 14 amino acids. The CDR3 bases are TGCGCCAGCAGGCGGGGGACAGGGGGCGACGAGCAGTACTTC. It yields the protein CASRRGTGGDEQYF.

Only a few counts were recorded for this clonotype. CDR3 nucleotides: TGCAGTGCTAGAGATCCGTCAGGGGGAAACGTCCCTCTGACGGATACGCAGTATTTT. Translated, it gives CSARDPSGGNVPLTDTQYF. This sequence joins TRBV20-1 and TRBJ2-3; TRBD1 agrees at 7 bases. The germline V gene encodes CDR1 DFQATT and CDR2 SNEGSKA (reference sequence). The CDR3 length is 19 residues. Losses at the gene ends were 0 bases for V and 6 bases for J; bases not matched to a gene: 21.

This clonotype was seen more than once but under ten times. The chain is built from TRBV4-1 and TRBJ2-4; D remains ambiguous. This CDR3 spans 15 amino acids. Germline assignment: CDR1 MGHRA and CDR2 YSYEKL. Trimming cost V 0 bases and J 4 bases, with 10 bases left between them. The CDR3 bases are TGCGCCAGCAGCCAAGATAGGCTGGGGAAAAACATTCAGTACTTC. Protein: CASSQDRLGKNIQYF.

The chain is built from TRBV20-1 and TRBJ2-2, with 7 bases identical to TRBD2. V lost 7 bases and J lost 5; bases outside the gene matches: 13. The length of the CDR3 is 15 residues. Germline CDR1 is DFQATT and CDR2 is SNEGSKA (reference sequence). CDR3 region: CSVPSIAGTTGELFF. The DNA of the CDR3 is TGCAGTGTTCCAAGTATAGCGGGCACTACCGGGGAGCTGTTTTTT.

This clonotype was counted at least ten times. The chain employs TRBV6-2 or TRBV6-3 and TRBJ2-2; 7 bases align to TRBD1. The ends lost 6 bases at V and 6 bases at J; junction bases unmatched: 1. Germline V gives CDR1 MNHEY, CDR2 SVGEGT. The CDR3 loop spans 12 amino acids. CDR3 residues: CASRQGAGELFF. CDR3 in DNA: TGTGCCAGCAGGCAGGGGGCCGGGGAGCTGTTTTTT.

CDR3 loop: CAISEDSGSYEQYF. The CDR3 DNA follows: TGTGCCATCAGTGAGGATAGCGGGAGCTACGAGCAGTACTTC. This chain links TRBV10-3 with TRBJ2-7, with 9 bases fitting TRBD2. The V gene end was trimmed by 2 bases and the J gene end by 3 bases; junction bases not matched to a gene: 2. From germline, CDR1 is ENHRY and CDR2 SYGVKD. The CDR3 covers 14 residues.